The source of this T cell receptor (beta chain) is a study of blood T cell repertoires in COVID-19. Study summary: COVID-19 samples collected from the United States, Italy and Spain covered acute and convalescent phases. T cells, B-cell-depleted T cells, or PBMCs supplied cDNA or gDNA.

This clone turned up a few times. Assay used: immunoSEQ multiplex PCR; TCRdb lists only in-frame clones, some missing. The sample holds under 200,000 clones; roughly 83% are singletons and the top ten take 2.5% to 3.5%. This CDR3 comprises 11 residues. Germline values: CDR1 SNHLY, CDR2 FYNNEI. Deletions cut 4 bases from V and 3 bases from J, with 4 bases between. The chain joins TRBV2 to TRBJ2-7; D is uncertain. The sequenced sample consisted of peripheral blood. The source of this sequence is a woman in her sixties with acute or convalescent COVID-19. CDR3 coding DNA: TGTGCCAGCAGTGGCTACTACGAGCAGTACTTC. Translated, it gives CASSGYYEQYF.